This is a list of T cell receptor beta chains from one sample in a study of cytomegalovirus exposure and HLA in healthy donors. TCRdb's copy holds only in-frame clones and misses some; the assay was immunoSEQ multiplex PCR. This sample has about 160,000 clones, with approximately 85% found just once. The sequenced material came from PBMCs. The source is a girl under 10 years old in good health and CMV-seropositive. Both conserved end residues are part of each CDR3. The order of the fields is D gene, clone size, V gene, J gene, CDR3 DNA, CDR3 protein. A D gene is named only where the DNA matches it firmly. A row's size may be missing; if present it is once, few, many or a size class.

-	-	TRBV7-2	TRBJ2-3	TGTGCCAGCAGCTTATCCGCAGATACGCAGTATTTT	CASSLSADTQYF
-	once	TRBV9	TRBJ1-1	TGTGCCAGCAGCGTAGGGTCGGACACTGAAGCTTTCTTT	CASSVGSDTEAFF
TRBD2	few	TRBV6-4	TRBJ2-2	TGTGCCAGCAGTGACTCTAGCGGGACCGGGGAGCTGTTTTTT	CASSDSSGTGELFF
-	once	TRBV4-1	TRBJ2-4	TGCGCCAGCAGCCAAGTCGGAGACGGTCGGGGAGCCAAAAACATTCAGTACTTC	CASSQVGDGRGAKNIQYF
-	-	TRBV2	TRBJ2-3	TGTGCCAGCAGTGAATCTGCCAGGGCTTCAGATACGCAGTATTTT	CASSESARASDTQYF
TRBD2	-	TRBV5-1	TRBJ2-5	TGCGCCAGCAGCTCGTCTAGCGGAACGCAAGAGACCCAGTACTTC	CASSSSSGTQETQYF
TRBD1	-	TRBV30	TRBJ1-3	TGTGCCTGGAGTGACGTGCACAGGGGGCAAGGAAACACCATATATTTT	CAWSDVHRGQGNTIYF
-	-	TRBV6-1	TRBJ1-5	TGTGCCAGCAGTGAATCGGGTCAGCCCCAGCATTTT	CASSESGQPQHF
-	once	TRBV2	TRBJ2-1	TGTGCCAGCAGTGATAAGGCGGTTTCCTACAATGAGCAGTTCTTC	CASSDKAVSYNEQFF
TRBD1	few	TRBV5-1	TRBJ1-1	TGCGCCAGCATGGACAGGGGGAGTGGAGGGTACACTGAAGCTTTCTTT	CASMDRGSGGYTEAFF
-	-	TRBV6-5	TRBJ1-5	TGTGCCAGCAGTTCCTCCCCGGCAGGGTCAAATCAGCCCCAGCATTTT	CASSSSPAGSNQPQHF
-	-	TRBV6-4	TRBJ2-2	TGTGCCAGCAGCCAAGACTACACCGGGGAGCTGTTTTTT	CASSQDYTGELFF
-	-	TRBV25-1	TRBJ1-1	TGTGCCAGCAGTGACCGATACGAGCTCGGGGTCACTGAAGCTTTCTTT	CASSDRYELGVTEAFF
TRBD2	few	TRBV6-4	TRBJ2-6	TGTGCCAGCAGTGACTCAGCGGGGACCGGGGCCAACGTCCTGACTTTC	CASSDSAGTGANVLTF
TRBD2	-	TRBV7-9	TRBJ2-1	TGTGCCAGCAGCTTAAAGGCGGGAGGGTACAATGAGCAGTTCTTC	CASSLKAGGYNEQFF
-	-	TRBV18	TRBJ2-1	TGTGCCAGCTCACCAGGCCTCAATGAGCAGTTCTTC	CASSPGLNEQFF
-	once	TRBV30	TRBJ1-3	TGTGCCTGGAGCCAGGGACTCGGCACCATATATTTT	CAWSQGLGTIYF
TRBD2	-	TRBV5-6	TRBJ2-5	TGTGCCAGCAGCTTACTAGCGGAAGAGACCCAGTACTTC	CASSLLAEETQYF
TRBD1	once	TRBV2	TRBJ2-5	TGTGCCAGCAGTGTAGGGACAGGGGGCGAAGAGACCCAGTACTTC	CASSVGTGGEETQYF
-	-	TRBV29-1	TRBJ2-3	TGCAGCGTTGAAACTAGCTTGGGGGCAGATACGCAGTATTTT	CSVETSLGADTQYF
TRBD1	-	TRBV28	TRBJ1-1	TGTGCCAGCAGTTTTCCCAGGGGGTATAGGAACACTGAAGCTTTCTTT	CASSFPRGYRNTEAFF
-	few	TRBV6-6	TRBJ1-5	TGTGCCAGCAGTTACCCACAGCCCGATCAGCCCCAGCATTTT	CASSYPQPDQPQHF
-	-	TRBV30	TRBJ2-5	TGTGCCTGGGCTGAGGGGGGGCTGGAGACCCAGTACTTC	CAWAEGGLETQYF
TRBD2	-	TRBV4-2	TRBJ2-7	TGTGCCAGCAGCCAAGTTTCCCTCATAGCGGGAGACAACTACGAGCAGTACTTC	CASSQVSLIAGDNYEQYF
-	once	TRBV27	TRBJ1-5	TGTGCCAGCAGCCCGCGAAGGGGTGCAGGTGGGCCCCAGCATTTT	CASSPRRGAGGPQHF
-	-	TRBV6-1	TRBJ2-4	TGTGCCAGCAGTTCGGACAGCCAAAACATTCAGTACTTC	CASSSDSQNIQYF
TRBD1	-	TRBV28	TRBJ2-7	TGTGCCAGCAGCCGCGGGGGACAGGGGCGCTACGAGCAGTACTTC	CASSRGGQGRYEQYF
-	-	TRBV4-1	TRBJ1-3	TGCGCCAGCAGGCGGGGGCAGATCTACTCTGGAAACACCATATATTTT	CASRRGQIYSGNTIYF
TRBD1	-	TRBV10-3	TRBJ1-5	TGTGCCATCAGAGCCAGGACAGGACATAGCAATCAGCCCCAGCATTTT	CAIRARTGHSNQPQHF
-	-	TRBV9	TRBJ2-3	TGTGCCAGCAGCGATGTGGCCGCCCATACGCAGTATTTT	CASSDVAAHTQYF
TRBD2	-	TRBV5-8	TRBJ2-7	TGTGCCAGCAGAACTAGCGGGAGGGCCTACGAGCAGTACTTC	CASRTSGRAYEQYF
TRBD1	-	TRBV19	TRBJ1-1	TGTGCCAGTAGTCCCTGGACAGGGGTGGTGAACACTGAAGCTTTCTTT	CASSPWTGVVNTEAFF
TRBD1	-	TRBV28	TRBJ2-4	TGTGCCAGCAGACTACAGGGGAGATCGAACATTCAGTACTTC	CASRLQGRSNIQYF
TRBD2	-	TRBV4-1	TRBJ2-1	TGCGCCAGCAGCCACTTCGTTAGCGGGAGTAGTATTGAGCAGTTCTTC	CASSHFVSGSSIEQFF
-	-	TRBV30	TRBJ2-2	TGTGCCTGGGGAACAGGGAAACTAGTCACGTCCGGGGAGCTGTTTTTT	CAWGTGKLVTSGELFF
-	-	TRBV4-1	TRBJ2-2	TGCGCCAGCAGCCAAATCGGGGGGCGCAGCGGGGAGCTGTTTTTT	CASSQIGGRSGELFF
TRBD2	-	TRBV11-3	TRBJ2-2	TGTGCCAGCAGCTTCGGACTAGCGGGAGTTACCGGGGAGCTGTTTTTT	CASSFGLAGVTGELFF
-	-	TRBV6-5	TRBJ1-1	TGTGCCAGCAGCCCCTCGGCGGGAACTGAAGCTTTCTTT	CASSPSAGTEAFF
TRBD1	-	TRBV28	TRBJ2-5	TGTGCCAGCACGCGGACAGGGGGGGAGACCCAGTACTTC	CASTRTGGETQYF
-	-	TRBV30	TRBJ1-5	TGTGCCTGGAGCGGGGAGTGGCTTCAGCCCCAGCATTTT	CAWSGEWLQPQHF
TRBD2	-	TRBV5-1	TRBJ2-7	TGCGCCAGCAGCCCATCCCCGACTAGCGGGACCTACGAGCAGTACTTC	CASSPSPTSGTYEQYF
TRBD2	-	TRBV5-1	TRBJ2-1	TGCGCCAGCAGCGTGAGCGGGAGCGCCTACAATGAGCAGTTCTTC	CASSVSGSAYNEQFF
TRBD2	-	TRBV4-1	TRBJ2-5	TGCGCCAGCAGCCCTTGGACTAGCGGGAGGGCCGAGACCCAGTACTTC	CASSPWTSGRAETQYF
-	-	TRBV9	TRBJ1-1	TGTGCCAGCAGCGTAGGGGCGACGTCGAACACTGAAGCTTTCTTT	CASSVGATSNTEAFF
TRBD1	-	TRBV7-9	TRBJ1-2	TGTGCCAGCAGCGCCGACAGGGTCGGTGGCTACACCTTC	CASSADRVGGYTF
-	-	TRBV6-5	TRBJ1-5	TGTGCCAGCAGTCTCCGACAAATGTATCAGCCCCAGCATTTT	CASSLRQMYQPQHF
TRBD1	few	TRBV6-4	TRBJ2-2	TGTGCCAGCAGTGACGAGAGACAGGGGGAGACCGGGGAGCTGTTTTTT	CASSDERQGETGELFF
TRBD2	-	TRBV5-1	TRBJ2-3	TGCGCCAGCAGACCCCGACTAGCGGTTCAGGGAGATACGCAGTATTTT	CASRPRLAVQGDTQYF